This T cell receptor beta chain was retrieved from a study of graft-versus-host responses after intestinal transplantation. Study-wide results and caveats: After transplant, early declines in HvG clones were associated with peak levels of circulating GvH clones. Ileal or blood samples showed some GvH clones first, and such clones were also found in recipient marrow.

Trimming pared 6 bases from V and 7 bases from J, leaving 19 bases between. The germline V gene has CDR1 SNHLY and CDR2 FYNNEI. This CDR3 contains 15 residues. Sorted after the reaction were proliferating CFSE-low CD3+CD4+ and CD3+CD8+ responders. Method: immunoSEQ multiplex PCR; TCRdb's copy keeps in-frame clones and lacks some. The data contain around 8,000 clones, about a third of them seen just once; the ten biggest clones take up 5.7%. The rearrangement joins TRBV2 to TRBJ2-1; D is perhaps TRBD2 (6 bases). This material consisted of alloreactive CD4+ T cells from a mixed lymphocyte reaction culture, taken before intestinal transplant. Stated subset: CFSE-low proliferating T cells sorted from approximately 6-day pre-transplant mixed lymphocyte reaction (GvH or HvG direction). The clonotype comes from a human patient who received an intestinal transplant. CDR3 residues: CASSVLGGYRNEQFF. In DNA, the CDR3 is TGTGCCAGCAGCGTCCTGGGGGGATATCGGAATGAGCAGTTCTTC.